The rows below give T cell receptor beta chains drawn from one sample of a study of identical twins. MiXCR, applied by TCRdb to the 5' RACE reads, yields one record per CDR3 protein. Found here are hundreds of thousands of distinct CDR3 sequences, 21% of them singletons; the top ten hold approximately 4.5%. The same specimen was also included in a second study, on T cells expressing NK-cell markers.

Input material: PBMCs. These receptor sequences come from a woman between 18 and 30 years old in good health. The CDR3 runs from the conserved cysteine through the conserved F or W. A D gene is named only where the DNA matches it firmly. Some rows have no size entry. The others give once, few or many, or a class for an expanded clone.

CDR3,DNA,D,J,size,V
CASSYDSRRGGYTF,TGTGCCAGCAGTTACGACTCCCGGCGGGGCGGCTACACCTTC,.,TRBJ1-2,many,TRBV6-5
CASIRTNTDTQYF,TGTGCCAGCATTAGGACTAACACAGATACGCAGTATTTT,.,TRBJ2-3,.,TRBV12-3/TRBV12-4
CSVARGAGELFF,TGCAGCGTTGCTCGAGGGGCTGGGGAGCTGTTTTTT,.,TRBJ2-2,.,TRBV29-1
CSASGSSTVTYEQYF,TGCAGTGCTAGCGGGTCCTCTACCGTGACCTACGAGCAGTACTTC,.,TRBJ2-7,few,TRBV20-1
CSVRTSQYF,TGCAGTGTTCGAACCTCTCAGTACTTC,.,TRBJ2-4,.,TRBV20-1
CASSLYRLAGNNEQFF,TGTGCCAGCAGCTTATACAGACTAGCGGGGAACAATGAGCAGTTCTTC,TRBD2,TRBJ2-1,.,TRBV5-5
CSAGGGSTDTQYF,TGCAGTGCGGGGGGAGGTAGCACAGATACGCAGTATTTT,.,TRBJ2-3,many,TRBV20-1
CASSSGGHQPQHF,TGTGCCAGCAGTTCGGGGGGGCATCAGCCCCAGCATTTT,.,TRBJ1-5,few,TRBV6-5
CSAAINRRNEQFF,TGCAGTGCTGCCATAAATAGAAGGAATGAGCAGTTCTTC,.,TRBJ2-1,.,TRBV20-1
CASAVRGTQETQYF,TGTGCCAGCGCCGTTAGAGGAACCCAAGAGACCCAGTACTTC,.,TRBJ2-5,few,TRBV7-9
CSATPRLAAQETQYF,TGCAGTGCTACACCTAGACTAGCGGCCCAAGAGACCCAGTACTTC,TRBD2,TRBJ2-5,few,TRBV20-1
CASRSTYGTASYGYTF,TGTGCCAGCAGATCCACCTACGGGACGGCCTCCTATGGCTACACCTTC,.,TRBJ1-2,.,TRBV28
CASSLVGLIGDYLF,TGCGCCAGCAGCTTGGTAGGTCTTATCGGTGACTACCTCTTC,.,TRBJ2-1,many,TRBV5-1
CASSLPPGLVTSEQFF,TGTGCCAGCAGCCTTCCCCCGGGACTGGTAACTAGTGAGCAGTTCTTC,.,TRBJ2-1,.,TRBV7-9
CSAREPGLQRETQYF,TGCAGTGCTAGAGAACCGGGACTCCAAAGGGAGACCCAGTACTTC,.,TRBJ2-5,few,TRBV20-1
CASSLRLAEPYEQYF,TGCGCCAGCAGCTTAAGACTAGCGGAGCCCTACGAGCAGTACTTC,TRBD2,TRBJ2-7,.,TRBV5-1
CATSDPGQETDTGELFF,TGTGCCACCAGTGATCCTGGACAGGAGACAGACACCGGGGAGCTGTTTTTT,TRBD1,TRBJ2-2,many,TRBV24-1
CSATGSPSYGYTF,TGCAGCGCCACAGGGAGTCCTAGCTATGGCTACACCTTC,.,TRBJ1-2,.,TRBV29-1
CASSISGISTDTQYF,TGTGCCAGCAGCATTAGCGGGATCAGCACAGATACGCAGTATTTT,TRBD2,TRBJ2-3,many,TRBV12-3/TRBV12-4
CASSIPGQGIGEQYF,TGTGCCAGTAGTATACCGGGACAGGGGATTGGCGAGCAGTACTTC,TRBD1,TRBJ2-7,.,TRBV19
CASSSPRENEQFF,TGTGCCAGCAGCTCTCCCCGGGAAAATGAGCAGTTCTTC,.,TRBJ2-1,.,TRBV7-9
CASSRGSNLLDTQYF,TGTGCCAGCAGTAGGGGCTCCAACCTACTAGATACGCAGTATTTT,.,TRBJ2-3,few,TRBV2
CASSRGPQDTQYF,TGTGCCAGCTCACGTGGACCTCAGGATACGCAGTATTTT,.,TRBJ2-3,.,TRBV18
CASTTSNQPQHF,TGTGCCAGTACGACAAGCAATCAGCCCCAGCATTTT,.,TRBJ1-5,few,TRBV6-2/TRBV6-3
CASSRTGRGEQFF,TGCGCCAGCAGCCGTACAGGGAGGGGGGAGCAGTTCTTC,.,TRBJ2-1,many,TRBV10-1
CASSPRDRGREKLFF,TGTGCCAGCAGCCCCCGGGACAGGGGGCGTGAAAAACTGTTTTTT,TRBD1,TRBJ1-4,.,TRBV9
CSARSNKQGNTEAFF,TGCAGTGCTAGATCCAACAAACAGGGGAACACTGAAGCTTTCTTT,.,TRBJ1-1,few,TRBV20-1
CAIRSGLAIPDTQYF,TGTGCCATCAGATCGGGACTAGCGATTCCAGATACGCAGTATTTT,TRBD2,TRBJ2-3,.,TRBV10-3
CASSSIPQGYEQYF,TGTGCCAGCAGTAGTATCCCACAGGGATACGAGCAGTACTTC,.,TRBJ2-7,.,TRBV28
CAISMGTSGYEQYF,TGTGCCATCAGTATGGGGACTAGCGGTTACGAGCAGTACTTC,TRBD2,TRBJ2-7,few,TRBV10-3
CASILTSGTDTQYF,TGTGCCAGCATATTGACTAGCGGCACAGATACGCAGTATTTT,TRBD2,TRBJ2-3,few,TRBV12-3/TRBV12-4
CATSDPGGTGVHEQFF,TGTGCCACCAGTGACCCTGGGGGGACAGGGGTGCATGAGCAGTTCTTC,TRBD1,TRBJ2-1,.,TRBV24-1
CASSPFWNSPLHF,TGTGCCAGCAGCCCCTTTTGGAATTCACCCCTCCACTTT,.,TRBJ1-6,.,TRBV14
CASSEGQSQQYF,TGCGCCAGCAGCGAAGGACAGAGCCAGCAGTACTTC,.,TRBJ2-7,few,TRBV5-1
CASSVVRAGEGYTF,TGTGCCAGCAGCGTAGTGAGGGCAGGGGAAGGCTACACCTTC,.,TRBJ1-2,.,TRBV9
CSVPLLGDPTDTQYF,TGCAGTGTGCCGCTCCTGGGGGACCCAACAGATACGCAGTATTTT,.,TRBJ2-3,.,TRBV20-1
CASSLSQPPAPQYF,TGTGCCAGCAGCTTATCTCAACCGCCGGCGCCGCAGTATTTT,.,TRBJ2-3,.,TRBV7-3
CASSPPLYNEQFF,TGTGCCAGCAGCCCCCCTCTTTACAATGAGCAGTTCTTC,.,TRBJ2-1,few,TRBV11-1
CATSGRQGLTDTQYF,TGTGCCACCAGCGGAAGACAGGGGTTGACAGATACGCAGTATTTT,TRBD1,TRBJ2-3,.,TRBV15
CASSPTEGGTYEQYF,TGTGCCAGCAGCCCGACAGAGGGGGGTACCTACGAGCAGTACTTC,.,TRBJ2-7,few,TRBV3-1
CASSRGLAQGNEQFF,TGCGCCAGCAGCCGCGGACTAGCGCAGGGCAATGAGCAGTTCTTC,TRBD2,TRBJ2-1,few,TRBV5-1
CASSLGPGTTAILSGRVYNEQFF,TGTGCCAGCAGCTTAGGACCAGGGACTACCGCGATTCTTAGCGGGAGGGTCTACAATGAGCAGTTCTTC,TRBD2,TRBJ2-1,.,TRBV11-3
CASRAEGGNSPLHF,TGTGCCAGCAGGGCAGAGGGGGGTAATTCACCCCTCCACTTT,.,TRBJ1-6,few,TRBV9
CASRSGGTDTQYF,TGTGCCAGCAGATCGGGGGGCACAGATACGCAGTATTTT,.,TRBJ2-3,many,TRBV6-1
CSAFNWANRDEQYF,TGCAGTGCTTTCAACTGGGCCAACCGGGACGAGCAGTACTTC,.,TRBJ2-7,.,TRBV20-1